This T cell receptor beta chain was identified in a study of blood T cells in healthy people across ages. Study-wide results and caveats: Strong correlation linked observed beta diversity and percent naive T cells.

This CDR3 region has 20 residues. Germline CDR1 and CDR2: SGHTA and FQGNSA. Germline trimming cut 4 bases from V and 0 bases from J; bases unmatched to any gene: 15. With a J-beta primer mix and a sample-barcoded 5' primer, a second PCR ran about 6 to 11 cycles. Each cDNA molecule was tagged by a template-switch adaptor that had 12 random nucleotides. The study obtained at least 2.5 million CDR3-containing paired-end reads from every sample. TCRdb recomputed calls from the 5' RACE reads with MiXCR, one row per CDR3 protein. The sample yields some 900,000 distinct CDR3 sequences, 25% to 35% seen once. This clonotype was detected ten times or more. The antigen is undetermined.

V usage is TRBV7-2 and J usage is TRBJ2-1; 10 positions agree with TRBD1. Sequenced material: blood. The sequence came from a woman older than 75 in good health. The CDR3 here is CASSSALRDRGRASYNEQFF. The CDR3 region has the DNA TGTGCCAGCAGCTCAGCCCTACGGGACAGGGGCCGCGCCTCCTACAATGAGCAGTTCTTC. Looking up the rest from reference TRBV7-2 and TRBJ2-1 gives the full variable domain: GAGVSQSPSNKVTEKGKDVELRCDPISGHTALYWYRQSLGQGLEFLIYFQGNSAPDKSGLPSDRFSAERTGGSVSTLTIQRTQQEDSAVYLCASSSALRDRGRASYNEQFFGPGTRLTVL.